This T cell receptor (beta chain) was captured in a study of Ad26.COV2.S vaccination and SARS-CoV-2 variants. About the study: Vaccine-arm donor from the placebo-controlled COV1001 Ad26.COV2.S trial.

The CDR3 sequence is 13 residues long. Between the trimmed V and J ends, which lost 2 bases and 10 bases, there was a span of 12 bases. CDR1 and CDR2 from the germline V gene are MNHNS and SASEGT. The protocol was immunoSEQ multiplex PCR, while the TCRdb copy is restricted to in-frame clones and leaves out a portion. The sample records a few hundred thousand clones, roughly 88% being singletons. Treatment in this sample: around 19 received Ad26.COV2.S at low or high dose, single or two shots; about 5 received placebo; per-sample allocation not given. At day 63 after the first vaccine or placebo injection, samples were drawn.

The sequence derives from a person between 18 and 65 years old who received the Ad26.COV2.S COVID-19 vaccine or a placebo. Sequenced material: peripheral blood, taken in a trial of Ad26.COV2.S vaccine versus placebo. The rearrangement joins TRBV6-1 to TRBJ2-1, with a weak D call TRBD1 (5 bases). The CDR3 spells CASSEWGQREQFF. In nucleotides, the CDR3 is TGTGCCAGCAGTGAATGGGGCCAGAGGGAGCAGTTCTTC.